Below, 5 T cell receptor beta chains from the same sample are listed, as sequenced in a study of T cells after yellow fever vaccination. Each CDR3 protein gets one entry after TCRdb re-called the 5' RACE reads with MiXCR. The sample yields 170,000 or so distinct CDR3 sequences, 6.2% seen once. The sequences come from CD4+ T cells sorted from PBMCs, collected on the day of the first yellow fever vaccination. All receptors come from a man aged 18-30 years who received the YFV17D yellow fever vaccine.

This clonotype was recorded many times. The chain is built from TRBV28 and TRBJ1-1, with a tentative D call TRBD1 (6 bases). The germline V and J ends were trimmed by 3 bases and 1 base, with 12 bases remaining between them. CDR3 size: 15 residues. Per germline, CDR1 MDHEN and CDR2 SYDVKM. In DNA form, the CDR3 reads TGTGCCAGCAGTTTTGGGGGGGCTGGGAACACTGAAGCTTTCTTT. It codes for CASSFGGAGNTEAFF.

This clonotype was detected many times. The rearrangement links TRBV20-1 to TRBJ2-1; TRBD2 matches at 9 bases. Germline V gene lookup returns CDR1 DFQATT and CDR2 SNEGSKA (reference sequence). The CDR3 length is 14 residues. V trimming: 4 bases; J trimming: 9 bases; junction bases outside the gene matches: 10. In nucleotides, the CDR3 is TGCAGTGCTAAAGGTGGCGGGGGGGCCGCTGAGCAGTTCTTC. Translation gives CSAKGGGGAAEQFF.

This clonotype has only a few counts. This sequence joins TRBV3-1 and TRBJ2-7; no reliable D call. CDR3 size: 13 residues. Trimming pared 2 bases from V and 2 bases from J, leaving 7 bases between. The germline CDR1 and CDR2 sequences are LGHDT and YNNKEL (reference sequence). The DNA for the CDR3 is TGTGCCAGCAGCCAAAGAGGTCCCTACGAGCAGTACTTC. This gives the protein CASSQRGPYEQYF.

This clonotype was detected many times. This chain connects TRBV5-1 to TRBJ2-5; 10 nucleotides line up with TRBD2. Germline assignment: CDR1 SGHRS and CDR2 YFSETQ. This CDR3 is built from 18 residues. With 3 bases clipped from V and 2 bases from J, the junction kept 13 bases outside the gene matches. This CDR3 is CASSSGDQLAGFQETQYF. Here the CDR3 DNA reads TGCGCCAGCAGCTCAGGGGACCAACTAGCGGGGTTTCAAGAGACCCAGTACTTC.

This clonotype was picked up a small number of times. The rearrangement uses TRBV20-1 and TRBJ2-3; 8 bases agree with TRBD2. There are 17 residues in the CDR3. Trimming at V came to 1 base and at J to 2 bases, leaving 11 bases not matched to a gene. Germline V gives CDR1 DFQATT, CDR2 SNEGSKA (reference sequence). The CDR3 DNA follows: TGCAGTGCTAGAGTGGTCGCAGCGGGGGCGACCACAGATACGCAGTATTTT. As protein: CSARVVAAGATTDTQYF.